This T cell receptor (beta chain) was identified in a study of CD8+CD57+ T cells in acquired aplastic anemia. As for the study in general: Sorted CD4+ and CD8+ cells yielded DNA averaging approximately 3 ug.

Points on this clonotype: Its antigen is undetermined.

Study outcomes and limitations: No significant difference in CD8+ Simpson's diversity was found between patients and controls. More than 25 was the count of CD8+ CDR3 sequences that patients shared with controls.

Germline CDR1 is SGHDT and CDR2 is YYEEEE. The CDR3 runs to 12 residues. Trimming removed 4 bases at V and 12 bases at J, with 17 bases between. TCR beta VDJ and CDR3 profiles were obtained from a genomic DNA template. TCRdb processed the reads anew with MiXCR; each CDR3 protein has one entry. The profile shows roughly 160,000 distinct CDR3 sequences, about 60% of them singletons. The material sequenced was sorted CD4+, CD8+, or CD8+CD57+ T cells (not recorded which) from PBMCs. The chain is built from TRBV5-6 and TRBJ2-7; no clear D gene. The sequence derives from a human donor in good health. The CDR3 protein is CASSIQSYGRYF. CDR3 sequence (DNA): TGTGCCAGCAGCATCCAGAGCTACGGGCGGTACTTC.